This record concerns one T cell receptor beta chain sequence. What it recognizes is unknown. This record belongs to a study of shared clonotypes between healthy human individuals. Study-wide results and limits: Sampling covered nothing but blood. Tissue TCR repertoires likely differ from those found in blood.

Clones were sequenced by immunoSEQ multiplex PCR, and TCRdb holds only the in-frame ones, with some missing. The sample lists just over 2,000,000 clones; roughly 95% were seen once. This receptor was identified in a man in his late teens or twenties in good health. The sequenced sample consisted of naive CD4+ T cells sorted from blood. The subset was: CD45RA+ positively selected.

The CDR3 nucleotides read TGTGCCAGCAGGAGATCGGGACCCAAGAAGGAGACCCAGTACTTC. The encoded protein is CASRRSGPKKETQYF. The chain couples TRBV25-1 to TRBJ2-5; perhaps D is TRBD1 or TRBD2 (5 bases each). The CDR3 length is 15 residues. CDR1 is MGHDK and CDR2 is SYGVNS in the germline V gene. V lost 6 bases, J lost 5 bases, and 19 bases lay in between. The full variable domain, with the rest looked up from reference TRBV25-1 and TRBJ2-5, is EADIYQTPRYLVIGTGKKITLECSQTMGHDKMYWYQQDPGMELHLIHYSYGVNSTEKGDLSSESTVSRIRTEHFPLTLESARPSHTSQYLCASRRSGPKKETQYFGPGTRLLVL.